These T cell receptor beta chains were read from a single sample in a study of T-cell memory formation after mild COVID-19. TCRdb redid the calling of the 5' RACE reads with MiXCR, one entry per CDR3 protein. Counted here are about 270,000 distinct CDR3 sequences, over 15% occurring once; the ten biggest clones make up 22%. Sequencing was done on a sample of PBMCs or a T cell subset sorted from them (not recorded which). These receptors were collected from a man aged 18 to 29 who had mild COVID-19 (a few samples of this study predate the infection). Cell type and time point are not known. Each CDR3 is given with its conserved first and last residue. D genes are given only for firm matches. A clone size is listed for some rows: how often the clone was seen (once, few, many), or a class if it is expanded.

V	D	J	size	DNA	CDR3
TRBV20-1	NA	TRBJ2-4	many	TGCAGTGCTAGAGATCCAGCGGGCAAGCTCCGGAACATTCAGTACTTC	CSARDPAGKLRNIQYF
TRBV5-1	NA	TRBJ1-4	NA	TGCGCCAGCAGCTTGCGGGGAAATGAAAAACTGTTTTTT	CASSLRGNEKLFF
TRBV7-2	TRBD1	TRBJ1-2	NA	TGTGCCAGCAGCCTGAGGACAGGGGTAGACTATGGCTACACCTTC	CASSLRTGVDYGYTF
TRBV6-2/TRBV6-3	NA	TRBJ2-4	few	TGTGCCAGCAGTTCGAGGGAATTCTTAGCCAAAAACATTCAGTACTTC	CASSSREFLAKNIQYF
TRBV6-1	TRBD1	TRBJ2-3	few	TGTGCCAGCAGTGAACGTCGGGACAGGGGTTGGAGTACGCAGTATTTT	CASSERRDRGWSTQYF
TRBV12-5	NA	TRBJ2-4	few	TGTGCTAGTGGTCAGACTGTGGGGGACATTCAGTACTTC	CASGQTVGDIQYF
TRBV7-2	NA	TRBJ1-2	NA	TGTGCCAGCAGCCCCGGGCAGGCCCTTTACGGCTACACCTTC	CASSPGQALYGYTF
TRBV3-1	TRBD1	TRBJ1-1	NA	TGTGCCAGCAGGGCGACAGGGTACACTGAAGCTTTCTTT	CASRATGYTEAFF
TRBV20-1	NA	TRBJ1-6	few	TGCAGTGCTAGGGGGGCCACTCTGGTTTTAACGTCACCCCTCCACTTT	CSARGATLVLTSPLHF
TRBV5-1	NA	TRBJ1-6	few	TGCGCCAGCAGGACACAGGGCGGCTCCTATAATTCACCCCTCCACTTT	CASRTQGGSYNSPLHF
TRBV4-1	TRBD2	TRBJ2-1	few	TGCGCCAGCAGCCGAGAGCGGGGGCCCTACAATGAGCAGTTCTTC	CASSRERGPYNEQFF
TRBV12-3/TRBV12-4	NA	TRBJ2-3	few	TGTGCCAGCAGCCGGGTACTACCAGATACGCAGTATTTT	CASSRVLPDTQYF
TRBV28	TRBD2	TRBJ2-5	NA	TGTGCCAGCAGTTTGTCTAGCGGTCCCTTCCAAGAGACCCAGTACTTC	CASSLSSGPFQETQYF
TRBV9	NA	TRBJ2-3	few	TGTGCCAGCAGCGTATCGCCGGCCCCAGATACGCAGTATTTT	CASSVSPAPDTQYF
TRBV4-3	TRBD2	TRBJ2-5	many	TGCGCCAGCAGCCCTAGCGGGGGGCGATCCCAAGAGACCCAGTACTTC	CASSPSGGRSQETQYF
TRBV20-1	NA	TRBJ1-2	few	TGCAGTGCCGGCGGGGGTGCGGACTATGGCTACACCTTC	CSAGGGADYGYTF
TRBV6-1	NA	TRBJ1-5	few	TGTGCCAGCAGTGAAAGAGGGGGGGTCGGGGTCAATCAGCCCCAGCATTTT	CASSERGGVGVNQPQHF
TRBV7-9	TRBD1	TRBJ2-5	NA	TGTGCCAGCAGCCCCCGGGACAGCCTAGGAGAGACCCAGTACTTC	CASSPRDSLGETQYF
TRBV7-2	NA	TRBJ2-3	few	TGTGCCAGCAGCTTAAGGGGGCGGGGGCCCGGCCCGGATACGCAGTATTTT	CASSLRGRGPGPDTQYF
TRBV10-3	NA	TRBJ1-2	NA	TGTGCCATCAGTGCATTCGAAGATGGCTACACCTTC	CAISAFEDGYTF
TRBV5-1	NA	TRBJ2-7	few	TGCGCCAGCAGCCCGGAGGGGACAACCTTGGAGCAGTACTTC	CASSPEGTTLEQYF
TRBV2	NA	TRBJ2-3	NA	TGTGCCAGCTCCCCCGAACTGAATACGCAGTATTTT	CASSPELNTQYF
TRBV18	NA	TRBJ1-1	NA	TGTGCCAGCTCATCGGAGGATGGGGTAGCTTTCTTT	CASSSEDGVAFF
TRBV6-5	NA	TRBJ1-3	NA	TGTGCCAGCAGAAGGACAGCCTCTGGAAACACCATATATTTT	CASRRTASGNTIYF
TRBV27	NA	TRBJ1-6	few	TGTGCCAGCAAGACCGTGGAGCCCTATAATTCACCCCTCCACTTT	CASKTVEPYNSPLHF
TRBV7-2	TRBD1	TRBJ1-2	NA	TGTGCCAGCAGCTTACGGACAGGGAAGATATATGGCTACACCTTC	CASSLRTGKIYGYTF
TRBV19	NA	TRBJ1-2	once	TGTGCCAGTAGCAGTGAGGGGCCCGACTATGGCTACACCTTC	CASSSEGPDYGYTF
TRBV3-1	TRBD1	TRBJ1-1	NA	TGTGCCAGCAGCCCAGCACAGGGGGCGAGGACTGAAGCTTTCTTT	CASSPAQGARTEAFF
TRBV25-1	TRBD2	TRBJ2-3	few	TGTGCCAGCAGTGCGCTAGCGGGGGAAAGCACAGATACGCAGTATTTT	CASSALAGESTDTQYF
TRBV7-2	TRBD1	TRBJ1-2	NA	TGTGCCAGCAGCGCTACAGGGGGCACAGGCTACACCTTC	CASSATGGTGYTF
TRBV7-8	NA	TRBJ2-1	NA	TGTGCCAGCAGCTTAGGGCGGGGGCTAGCGACCTCCTACAATGAGCAGTTCTTC	CASSLGRGLATSYNEQFF
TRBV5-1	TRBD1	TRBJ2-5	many	TGCGCCAGCAGCTTAGAGGGGGCGCGGGAGACCCAGTACTTC	CASSLEGARETQYF
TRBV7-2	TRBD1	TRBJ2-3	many	TGTGCCAGCAGCTTAGGGACAGGGTACTGGGCTAGCACAGATACGCAGTATTTT	CASSLGTGYWASTDTQYF
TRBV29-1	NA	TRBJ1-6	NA	TGCAGCGTTGAAAGAGCGTCAGGTTGGGATTCACCCCTCCACTTT	CSVERASGWDSPLHF
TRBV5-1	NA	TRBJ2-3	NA	TGCGCCAGCAGCCCCTCGCGAAGAACTGGTACGCAGTATTTT	CASSPSRRTGTQYF
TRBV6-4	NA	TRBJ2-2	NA	TGTGCCAGCAGTCCACAGGGGAGGCACGGGGAGCTGTTTTTT	CASSPQGRHGELFF
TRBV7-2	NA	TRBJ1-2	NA	TGTGCCAGCAGCTCAATGGGGAGTTACTATGGCTACACCTTC	CASSSMGSYYGYTF
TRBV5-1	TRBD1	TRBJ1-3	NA	TGCGCCAGCAGCTTGGAAGGGGGCATCCCTGGAAACACCATATATTTT	CASSLEGGIPGNTIYF
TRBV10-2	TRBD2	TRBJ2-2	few	TGCGCCAGCAGTGAGGAACTAGCGGGGCCCGGGGAGCTGTTTTTT	CASSEELAGPGELFF
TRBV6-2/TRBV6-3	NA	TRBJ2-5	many	TGTGCCAGCAGTTACCGGGAGACCCAGTACTTC	CASSYRETQYF
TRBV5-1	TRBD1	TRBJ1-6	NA	TGCGCCAGCAGCGTCCAGGGGGCGCGGACACCCCTCCACTTT	CASSVQGARTPLHF
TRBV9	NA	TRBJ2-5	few	TGTGCCAGCAGCGTAACGACAGGGACCCAGTACTTC	CASSVTTGTQYF
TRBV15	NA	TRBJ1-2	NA	TGTGCCACCAGCAGAGATCACCCCACCCGGACAGAACATTCTGGCTACACCTTC	CATSRDHPTRTEHSGYTF
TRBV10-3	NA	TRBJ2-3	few	TGTGCCATCAGTGTCCCCAAGTCAGGAGCGCTAGTCACAGATACGCAGTATTTT	CAISVPKSGALVTDTQYF
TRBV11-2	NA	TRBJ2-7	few	TGTGCCAGCAGCTTGGGTTTCTACGAGCAGTACTTC	CASSLGFYEQYF
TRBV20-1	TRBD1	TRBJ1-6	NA	TGCAGTGCTAGAGAATTCGGACAGGGAACCATCACTAACTATAATTCACCCCTCCACTTT	CSAREFGQGTITNYNSPLHF
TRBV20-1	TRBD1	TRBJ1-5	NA	TGCAGTGCTTCCCGGACAGGGGTAGGACAGCCCCAGCATTTT	CSASRTGVGQPQHF
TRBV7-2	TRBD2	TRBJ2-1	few	TGTGCCAGCAGCTCCGGGACTACCTACAATGAGCAGTTCTTC	CASSSGTTYNEQFF
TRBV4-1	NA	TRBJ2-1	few	TGCGCCAGCAGCCAAGTTAGCCTTGGTTACAATGAGCAGTTCTTC	CASSQVSLGYNEQFF
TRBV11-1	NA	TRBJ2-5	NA	TGTGCCAGCAGCCGAGGGAGGAAGACCCAGTACTTC	CASSRGRKTQYF